These 22 T cell receptor beta chains were sequenced from one sample in a study of blood T cell repertoires in COVID-19. Data came from immunoSEQ multiplex PCR; TCRdb stores just in-frame clones and leaves some out. The sample shows about 220,000 clones, 82% of them seen only once. Specimen: peripheral blood. These receptors were obtained from a woman aged 65 to 85 with acute or convalescent COVID-19.

The chain joins TRBV4-3 to TRBJ1-4, with 7 bases fitting TRBD1. CDR1 is LGHNA and CDR2 is YSLEER in the germline V gene. There are 17 residues in the CDR3. Trimming took 1 base from V and 3 from J; bases not matched to a gene: 8. The CDR3 is CASSQGFPQGSNEKLFF. CDR3 bases: TGCGCCAGCAGCCAAGGGTTCCCACAGGGGTCTAATGAAAAACTGTTTTTT.

The chain employs TRBV10-3 and TRBJ1-3; D not resolved. CDR1 and CDR2 from the germline V gene are ENHRY and SYGVKD. V shed 3 bases and J shed 6 bases, with 3 bases lying between them. The CDR3 spans 11 residues. The CDR3 sequence is CAISDLNTIYF. DNA of the CDR3: TGTGCCATCAGTGACTTAAACACCATATATTTT.

Written as DNA, the CDR3 is TGCGCCAGCAGCCAAGGAGAAGGGGGGACCCAGTACTTC. This encodes CASSQGEGGTQYF. The chain is built from TRBV4-3 and TRBJ2-5, with D perhaps matching TRBD1 (6 bases). The CDR3 runs 13 residues. Between the trimmed V and J ends, which lost 1 base and 7 bases, there was a span of 10 bases. Germline assignment: CDR1 LGHNA and CDR2 YSLEER.

This chain joins TRBV7-9 and TRBJ1-5; D perhaps matches TRBD1 (6 bases). The germline gives CDR1 SEHNR, CDR2 FQNEAQ (reference sequence). The CDR3 sequence is 14 residues long. Trimming took off 4 bases at V and 4 bases at J, with 11 bases between the two ends. This CDR3 reads CASSSQGRNQPQHF. CDR3 DNA: TGTGCCAGCAGCTCACAGGGCCGGAATCAGCCCCAGCATTTT.

The V and J genes are TRBV27 and TRBJ2-2; TRBD1 is a possible D gene (6 bases). CDR1 is MNHEY and CDR2 is SMNVEV in the germline V gene (reference sequence). CDR3 length: 13 residues. V gave up 8 bases and J gave up 3 bases, with 10 bases separating them. The CDR3 nucleotides read TGTGCCAGCCGGGACACACACACCGGGGAGCTGTTTTTT. This gives the protein CASRDTHTGELFF.

The chain couples TRBV5-8 to TRBJ2-5, with D tentatively TRBD1 (6 bases). Trimming stripped 0 bases from V and 1 base from J, with 7 bases between. Germline CDR1 SGHTS, CDR2 YDEGEE. This CDR3 region has 14 residues. In DNA form, the CDR3 reads TGTGCCAGCAGCTTGGGACAGGCCCAAGAGACCCAGTACTTC. This translates into CASSLGQAQETQYF.

The DNA of the CDR3 is TGTGCCAGCAGCCACCAGAAAACAGGGACTGGAAACACCATATATTTT. Its translation is CASSHQKTGTGNTIYF. J is TRBJ1-3 and V is TRBV4-2, with D possibly matching TRBD1 (6 bases). Trimming removed 3 bases at V and 2 bases at J, with 14 bases between. This CDR3 spans 16 amino acids. The germline V gene has CDR1 LGHNA and CDR2 YNFKEQ.

The chain recombines TRBV30 with TRBJ1-6; 9 bases are a match to TRBD1. With V trimmed by 4 bases and J by 6 bases, 10 bases remained unmatched. Germline-derived CDR1 and CDR2 are GTSNPN and SVGIG (reference sequence). The CDR3 extends over 16 amino acids. In DNA, the CDR3 is TGTGCCTGGAATTCGGACGGGACAGGGTTTAATTCACCCCTCCACTTT. Translated: CAWNSDGTGFNSPLHF.

This chain joins TRBV6-5 and TRBJ2-1; TRBD1 might be the D (5 bases). CDR1 is MNHEY and CDR2 is SVGAGI in the germline V gene. Trimming took off 0 bases at V and 7 bases at J, with 16 bases between the two ends. The CDR3 spans 16 residues. CDR3 amino acids: CASSYSRIQGRNEQFF. The CDR3 region has the DNA TGTGCCAGCAGTTACTCTAGAATTCAGGGTCGGAATGAGCAGTTCTTC.

The V call is TRBV11-2, the J call TRBJ1-3, with a weak D call TRBD1 (5 bases). Germline assignment: CDR1 SGHAT and CDR2 FQNNGV. The CDR3 loop spans 14 amino acids. The V and J ends lost 2 bases and 4 bases respectively, with 9 bases between them. In DNA, the CDR3 is TGTGCCAGCAGCTTATGGGGCGGCGGAAACACCATATATTTT. This gives the protein CASSLWGGGNTIYF.

This clone was seen a few times. CDR3 amino acids: CASTGLAGGAKNIQYF. CDR3 nucleotides: TGCGCCAGCACTGGGCTAGCGGGGGGTGCCAAAAACATTCAGTACTTC. The chain joins TRBV5-1 to TRBJ2-4; 11 bases align to TRBD2. Germline CDR1 SGHRS, CDR2 YFSETQ. This CDR3 is 16 amino acids long. The J segment lost 1 base and the V segment lost 6 bases, leaving 6 bases of the junction unmatched.

This chain joins TRBV30 and TRBJ1-1; perhaps TRBD1 as D (6 bases). Between the trimmed V and J ends, which lost 5 bases and 12 bases, there was a span of 13 bases. This CDR3 has 10 amino acids. CDR1 is GTSNPN and CDR2 is SVGIG in the germline V gene (reference sequence). The CDR3 DNA follows: TGTGCCTGGTACCGGACAGATTCTTTCTTT. This gives the protein CAWYRTDSFF.

About this clone: Different DNA sequences within this sample yield the same CDR3. V gene TRBV5-1 combines with J gene TRBJ1-1; 8 bases fit TRBD1. There are 13 residues in the CDR3. CDR1 is SGHRS and CDR2 is YFSETQ in the germline V gene. V trimming: 3 bases; J trimming: 4 bases; junction bases outside the gene matches: 2. The CDR3 bases are TGCGCCAGCAGCTCTGGACAGGGCACTGAAGCTTTCTTT. Residues: CASSSGQGTEAFF.

This clone was counted between two and nine times. The chain combines TRBV24-1 with TRBJ2-7; D possibly corresponds to TRBD2 (6 bases). The CDR3 runs 13 residues. Trimming took 5 bases from V and 2 from J, leaving 9 bases between them. Germline CDR1 KGHDR, CDR2 SFDVKD. The CDR3 DNA is TGTGCCACCAGTGTGGGGGGAACCTACGAGCAGTACTTC. It specifies CATSVGGTYEQYF.

This clone was found a few times. The chain carries TRBV4-2 and TRBJ1-2; TRBD1 matches at 7 bases. The CDR3 is made up of 16 amino acids. Trimming took 1 base from V and 0 from J; bases not matched to a gene: 5. In germline, CDR1 is LGHNA, CDR2 YNFKEQ. DNA for the CDR3: TGTGCCAGCAGCCAAGCCGGACAGGCATCTAACTATGGCTACACCTTC. Translating it yields CASSQAGQASNYGYTF.

The rearrangement joins TRBV18 to TRBJ1-1; tentatively, D is TRBD1 (6 bases). The CDR3 consists of 14 residues. CDR1 and CDR2 (germline): KGHSH, LQKENI. V was pared by 2 bases and J by 2 bases, with 9 bases between. The CDR3 loop reads CASSPGGPNTEAFF. The CDR3 DNA reads as TGTGCCAGCTCACCAGGGGGCCCTAACACTGAAGCTTTCTTT.

J is TRBJ1-2 and V is TRBV29-1, with a tentative D call TRBD1 (6 bases). The germline CDR1 and CDR2 sequences are SQVTM and ANQGSEA. The CDR3 contains 13 residues. V was cut by 1 base and J by 4 bases, with 10 bases left in between. CDR3 coding DNA: TGCAGCGTTGAAGGCAGGGGTTCCTATGGCTACACCTTC. It translates to CSVEGRGSYGYTF.

In DNA form, the CDR3 reads TGTGCCAGCAGTAGACAGGGGGCTTACGAGCAGTACTTC. Its translation: CASSRQGAYEQYF. The chain couples TRBV27 to TRBJ2-7, with 10 bases aligning to TRBD1. There are 13 residues in the CDR3. The germline V gene has CDR1 MNHEY and CDR2 SMNVEV (reference sequence). V lost 5 bases, J lost 4 bases, and 2 bases stayed unmatched.

The gene calls are TRBV30 and TRBJ1-2, with no clear D. The CDR3 runs 14 residues. The V gene lost 0 bases and the J gene lost 4 bases, with 12 bases spanning the gap. The germline gives CDR1 GTSNPN, CDR2 SVGIG (reference sequence). DNA of the CDR3: TGTGCCTGGAGTGTACAACCGGGATCCTATGGCTACACCTTC. Translation gives CAWSVQPGSYGYTF.

Here the CDR3 DNA reads TGTGCCAGCAGCCAAGACCGCCTTTGTTACCGGAGCGGATGGTTTCACGAGCAGTACTTC. Amino acids: CASSQDRLCYRSGWFHEQYF. The rearrangement uses TRBV3-1 (or the pseudogene TRBV3-2) and TRBJ2-7; maybe TRBD2 (5 bases). Per germline, CDR1 LGHDT and CDR2 YNNKEL (reference sequence). The V and J ends lost 0 bases and 5 bases respectively, with 29 bases between them. CDR3 length: 20 residues.

The chain joins TRBV21-1 to TRBJ2-5; the table's D gene call, TRBD1, was not cross checked with the DNA. TRBV21-1 is tagged as a pseudogene. The CDR3 consists of 17 residues. CDR3 region: CASSTNRDKEYQETQYF. Written as DNA, the CDR3 is TGTGCCAGCAGCACTAACCGGGACAAAGAGTACCAAGAGACCCAGTACTTC.

V gene TRBV10-3 combines with J gene TRBJ1-6; 9 positions agree with TRBD1. This CDR3 has 18 residues. The germline V gene has CDR1 ENHRY and CDR2 SYGVKD. J lost 7 bases, V lost 2 bases, and 12 bases had no gene match. Here the CDR3 DNA reads TGTGCCATCAGTGAGCCCCGGGACAGGGTTGTTGGGAATTCACCCCTCCACTTT. Its translation is CAISEPRDRVVGNSPLHF.